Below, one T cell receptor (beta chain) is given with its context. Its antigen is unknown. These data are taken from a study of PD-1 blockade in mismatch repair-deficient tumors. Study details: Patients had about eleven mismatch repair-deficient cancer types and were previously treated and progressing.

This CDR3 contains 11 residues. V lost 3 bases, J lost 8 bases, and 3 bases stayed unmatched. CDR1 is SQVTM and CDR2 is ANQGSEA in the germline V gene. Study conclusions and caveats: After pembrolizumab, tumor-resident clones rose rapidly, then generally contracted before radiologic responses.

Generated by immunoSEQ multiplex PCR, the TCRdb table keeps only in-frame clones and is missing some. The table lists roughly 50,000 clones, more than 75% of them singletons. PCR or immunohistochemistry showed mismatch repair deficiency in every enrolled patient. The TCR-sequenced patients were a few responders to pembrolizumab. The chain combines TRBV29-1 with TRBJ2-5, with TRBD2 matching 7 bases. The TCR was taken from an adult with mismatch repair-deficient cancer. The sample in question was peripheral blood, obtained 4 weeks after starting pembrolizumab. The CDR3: CSVELAATQYF. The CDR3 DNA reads TGCAGCGTTGAGCTAGCGGCAACCCAGTACTTC.